This passage covers 32 T cell receptor beta chains from one sample sequenced in a study of naive and memory T cell subsets. Study-wide results and limits: Especially in CD8 cells, naive repertoires contained a few larger clonotypes, possibly CD45RA-re-expressing memory cells.

These receptors have no identified antigens. Both TRBC1 and TRBC2 were covered by a beta constant-region primer of two equimolar oligonucleotides. The ligated cDNA underwent four PCR rounds using SP2 and nested alpha and beta constant-region primers. TCRdb ran MiXCR on the UMI-ligation and nested PCR reads and lists one entry per CDR3 protein. The sample consists of approximately 140,000 distinct CDR3 sequences, approximately 21% of them appearing once. Sequenced input: naive CD8+ T cells from blood. All receptors come from a human donor in good health.

This clonotype came up a few times. This chain joins TRBV6-5 and TRBJ1-2; D gene unclear. CDR1 is MNHEY, CDR2 SVGAGI, per germline. This CDR3 has 16 amino acids. Trimming took 2 bases from V and 4 from J, leaving 17 bases between them. The CDR3 DNA follows: TGTGCCAGCAGTTACGAGTTGGGAAGACCGAGCTATGGCTACACCTTC. Its translation: CASSYELGRPSYGYTF.

The chain joins TRBV7-3 to TRBJ2-3, with no clear D. From germline, CDR1 is SGHTA and CDR2 FQGTGA. This CDR3 has 12 residues. The ends were cut back, 3 bases at V and 5 bases at J, with 6 bases in the middle. The CDR3 here is CASSFSEDTQYF. The CDR3 DNA reads as TGTGCCAGCAGCTTTAGTGAAGATACGCAGTATTTT.

There are a few counts of this clonotype. J is TRBJ2-5 and V is TRBV20-1; perhaps TRBD2 as D (6 bases). Germline V gene lookup returns CDR1 DFQATT and CDR2 SNEGSKA (reference sequence). V was pared by 3 bases and J by 0 bases, with 14 bases between. The CDR3 has 15 residues. For the CDR3, the DNA is TGCAGTGCTAGGGGAGGAACAGTGTACCAAGAGACCCAGTACTTC. As protein: CSARGGTVYQETQYF.

This clonotype showed up just a few times. This chain joins TRBV6-5 and TRBJ2-7; D might be TRBD1 or TRBD2, each matching 5 bases. CDR1 and CDR2 (germline): MNHEY, SVGAGI. V lost 5 bases and J lost 3, with 17 bases in between. This CDR3 contains 15 residues. The CDR3 loop is CASSQPGPHFYEQYF. CDR3 DNA: TGTGCCAGCAGTCAACCGGGACCGCACTTCTACGAGCAGTACTTC.

This clonotype was recorded a few times. The genes are TRBV6-5 and TRBJ2-7; 8 bases map to TRBD2. With 2 bases clipped from V and 5 bases from J, the junction kept 14 bases outside the gene matches. Germline V lookup: CDR1 MNHEY, CDR2 SVGAGI. This CDR3 is 17 amino acids long. The CDR3 region has the DNA TGTGCCAGCAGTTACAAACGAGCGGGAGCCAGAGGAGACGAGCAGTACTTC. This gives the protein CASSYKRAGARGDEQYF.

This CDR3 reads CLLQGSNSPLHF. The CDR3, as DNA: TGCCTCTTACAGGGCAGTAATTCACCCCTCCACTTT. This chain connects TRBV20-1 to TRBJ1-6; a possible D gene is TRBD1 (6 bases). Germline CDR1 and CDR2: DFQATT and SNEGSKA (reference sequence). This CDR3 has 12 amino acids.

At least ten counts were recorded for this clonotype. The rearrangement joins TRBV20-1 to TRBJ2-3, with D hard to call. V lost 1 base, J lost 3 bases, and 5 bases lay in between. The CDR3 extends over 12 amino acids. Germline V gene lookup returns CDR1 DFQATT and CDR2 SNEGSKA (reference sequence). CDR3 residues: CSARVLTDTQYF. In nucleotides, the CDR3 is TGCAGTGCTAGAGTCCTGACAGATACGCAGTATTTT.

The rearrangement links TRBV14 to TRBJ1-1; TRBD1 agrees at 10 bases. CDR1 SGHDN and CDR2 FVKESK come from the germline V gene. This CDR3 has 17 amino acids. The ends lost 2 bases at V and 2 bases at J; junction bases unmatched: 8. The CDR3 spells CASSQTTGTGVNTEAFF. Written as DNA, the CDR3 is TGTGCCAGCAGCCAAACCACGGGGACAGGGGTTAACACTGAAGCTTTCTTT.

This clonotype was seen a handful of times. The chain carries TRBV7-3 and TRBJ2-5; 8 bases are a match to TRBD2. From germline, CDR1 is SGHTA and CDR2 FQGTGA. The V and J ends lost 5 bases and 3 bases, in that order; junction bases with no gene match: 14. The CDR3 consists of 17 residues. The CDR3 DNA reads TGTGCCAGCAGCCACCTAGGGCGGGAGGACTACAAAGAGACCCAGTACTTC. It is translated as CASSHLGREDYKETQYF.

This chain joins TRBV28 and TRBJ2-5; possible D gene TRBD2, 5 bases. V was trimmed by 6 bases and J by 5 bases, leaving 16 bases between them. Germline loops: CDR1 MDHEN, CDR2 SYDVKM. The length of the CDR3 is 14 residues. The CDR3 sequence: CASSPVLPGETQYF. In nucleotides, the CDR3 is TGTGCCAGCAGCCCCGTCCTTCCGGGGGAGACCCAGTACTTC.

This chain connects TRBV20-1 to TRBJ2-7, with TRBD2 as a possible D gene (5 bases). V lost 3 bases and J 2 bases, leaving 8 bases between the germline ends. CDR1 is DFQATT and CDR2 is SNEGSKA in the germline V gene (reference sequence). This CDR3 contains 12 residues. The CDR3 spells CSASLGAYEQYF. CDR3 coding DNA: TGCAGTGCTAGTTTGGGAGCCTACGAGCAGTACTTC.

V gene TRBV4-1 combines with J gene TRBJ1-2; perhaps TRBD1 as D (5 bases). The germline V gene has CDR1 MGHRA and CDR2 YSYEKL. The CDR3 has 16 amino acids. V was trimmed by 4 bases and J by 7 bases, leaving 22 bases between them. CDR3 coding DNA: TGCGCCAGCAGCCGGGAAACCGGGACCCAGGTCGGTGGCTACACCTTC. Amino acid sequence: CASSRETGTQVGGYTF.

CDR3 coding DNA: TGCGCCAGCAGCCAAGAAACCGGGACAGGGTATGAAGCTTTCTTT. Its protein is CASSQETGTGYEAFF. The gene calls are TRBV4-1 and TRBJ1-1, with 9 nucleotides matching TRBD1. This CDR3 has 15 amino acids. J was trimmed by 7 bases and V by 0 bases; bases with no gene match: 6. Germline CDR1 and CDR2: MGHRA and YSYEKL.

This clonotype was seen a few times. J is TRBJ2-3 and V is TRBV28; 9 bases match TRBD1. The germline V gene encodes CDR1 MDHEN and CDR2 SYDVKM. The CDR3 has 14 amino acids. Unmatched junction bases numbered 8, after V lost 7 bases and J lost 6 bases. The CDR3: CASTKDRGSDTQYF. In DNA form, the CDR3 reads TGTGCCAGCACTAAGGACAGGGGATCCGATACGCAGTATTTT.

The V and J genes are TRBV11-2 and TRBJ2-1, with TRBD1 matching over 7 bases. V was pared by 3 bases and J by 0 bases, with 2 bases of the junction left unmatched. Germline-derived CDR1 and CDR2 are SGHAT and FQNNGV. CDR3 length: 15 residues. CDR3 loop: CASSFWDSSYNEQFF. CDR3 DNA sequence: TGTGCCAGCAGCTTTTGGGACAGCTCCTACAATGAGCAGTTCTTC.

This chain's CDR3 is CASSYMSGLGTEAFF. The CDR3 DNA reads as TGTGCCAGCAGTTACATGTCTGGGCTCGGAACTGAAGCTTTCTTT. The chain carries TRBV6-5 and TRBJ1-1, with D unclear. CDR1 is MNHEY and CDR2 is SVGAGI in the germline V gene. This CDR3 spans 15 amino acids. Trimming took off 2 bases at V and 5 bases at J, with 15 bases between the two ends.

V is TRBV7-9 and J is TRBJ2-7, with D perhaps TRBD1 (6 bases). The V and J ends lost 3 bases and 0 bases respectively, with 9 bases between them. This CDR3 is built from 14 residues. Germline lookup yields CDR1 SEHNR and CDR2 FQNEAQ (reference sequence). The CDR3 nucleotides are TGTGCCAGCAGCTTGGACAGTAACTCCTACGAGCAGTACTTC. Translated: CASSLDSNSYEQYF.

V and J are TRBV3-1 and TRBJ2-2, with unresolved D. Germline CDR1 LGHDT, CDR2 YNNKEL (reference sequence). The CDR3 is 17 amino acids. Trimming removed 1 base from V and 1 base from J, with 13 bases in between. The CDR3 nucleotides read TGTGCCAGCAGCCAAGTGTTCGGCACGGAGAACACCGGGGAGCTGTTTTTT. The encoded protein is CASSQVFGTENTGELFF.

The chain has TRBV27 and TRBJ2-3; D is unresolved. CDR3 length: 16 residues. Trimming left V 4 bases short and J 0 bases short, with 14 bases between. The germline V gene encodes CDR1 MNHEY and CDR2 SMNVEV (reference sequence). CDR3 region: CASSSRVKPSTDTQYF. Written as DNA, the CDR3 is TGTGCCAGCAGTTCCCGAGTTAAACCTAGCACAGATACGCAGTATTTT.

This clonotype was seen a handful of times. The chain couples TRBV7-9 to TRBJ2-1; no clear D. Germline CDR1 is SEHNR and CDR2 is FQNEAQ (reference sequence). The CDR3 extends over 15 amino acids. Trimming took 5 bases from V and 0 from J, leaving 11 bases between them. The CDR3 sequence: CASSADSSSYNEQFF. The CDR3 DNA sequence: TGTGCCAGCAGCGCAGACTCCAGCTCCTACAATGAGCAGTTCTTC. Based on the CDR3 plus reference TRBV7-9 and TRBJ2-1, the full variable domain is DTGVSQNPRHKITKRGQNVTFRCDPISEHNRLYWYRQTLGQGPEFLTYFQNEAQLEKSRLLSDRFSAERPKGSFSTLEIQRTEQGDSAMYLCASSADSSSYNEQFFGPGTRLTVL.

The chain uses TRBV24-1 and TRBJ2-7; the D gene is possibly TRBD1 (5 bases). CDR3 length equals 14 residues. Germline values: CDR1 KGHDR, CDR2 SFDVKD. Trimming took off 2 bases at V and 2 bases at J, with 9 bases between the two ends. CDR3 bases: TGTGCCACCAGTGATTCAGGGTCAACCTACGAGCAGTACTTC. It yields the protein CATSDSGSTYEQYF.

The V call is TRBV12-3 or TRBV12-4, the J call TRBJ2-7; D may match TRBD1 or TRBD2 (6 bases each). Deletions cut 3 bases from V and 3 bases from J, with 12 bases between. The CDR3 contains 14 residues. The CDR3 loop is CASSLGGTHYEQYF. The CDR3 nucleotides are TGTGCCAGCAGTTTGGGCGGGACACACTACGAGCAGTACTTC.

The chain links TRBV19 to TRBJ1-4; D may be TRBD1 (5 bases). CDR1 is LNHDA and CDR2 is SQIVND in the germline V gene (reference sequence). The CDR3 is 18 residues long. Trimming removed 7 bases at V and 0 bases at J, with 21 bases between. CDR3 nucleotides: TGTGCCAGTACGAGAGGGACCCTAAATACAGCAACTAATGAAAAACTGTTTTTT. It translates to CASTRGTLNTATNEKLFF.

This clonotype was detected once. The chain carries TRBV3-1 and TRBJ1-1; possibly TRBD1 for D (6 bases). The CDR3 is made up of 14 amino acids. The germline gives CDR1 LGHDT, CDR2 YNNKEL (reference sequence). V was cut by 4 bases and J by 6 bases, with 15 bases left in between. The CDR3 reads CASSPGHPSPEAFF. In DNA form, the CDR3 reads TGTGCCAGCAGCCCGGGACACCCTTCACCTGAAGCTTTCTTT.

The J gene is TRBJ2-2, the V gene TRBV6-2 or TRBV6-3; perhaps TRBD2 as D (5 bases). CDR3 size: 17 residues. The V gene's germline CDR1 is MNHEY and CDR2 SVGEGT. V lost 0 bases and J 7 bases, leaving 18 bases between the germline ends. In nucleotides, the CDR3 is TGTGCCAGCAGTTACTCGAATCGGTGGCCGAGCGGCGGGGAGCTGTTTTTT. Amino acids: CASSYSNRWPSGGELFF.

CDR3 loop: CSARPTDSPPGYTF. DNA of the CDR3: TGCAGTGCTAGACCTACTGACAGTCCACCGGGCTACACCTTC. This chain uses TRBV20-1 with TRBJ1-2; a possible D gene is TRBD1 (5 bases). There are 14 residues in the CDR3. Deletions cut 2 bases from V and 8 bases from J, with 18 bases between. Germline assignment: CDR1 DFQATT and CDR2 SNEGSKA (reference sequence).

V usage is TRBV18 and J usage is TRBJ2-3; 8 bases are shared with TRBD2. This CDR3 spans 16 amino acids. V was pared by 8 bases and J by 6 bases, with 16 bases of the junction left unmatched. CDR1 KGHSH and CDR2 LQKENI come from the germline V gene. DNA of the CDR3: TGTGCCAGCACGGATCGACGGGAGGGCCTACGGGATACGCAGTATTTT. This sequence encodes CASTDRREGLRDTQYF.

The chain links TRBV5-5 to TRBJ2-7; D is perhaps TRBD2 (6 bases). The CDR3 loop spans 15 amino acids. Germline CDR1 SGHKS, CDR2 YYEKEE (reference sequence). V lost 2 bases, J lost 2 bases, and 14 bases lay in between. In DNA, the CDR3 is TGTGCCAGCAGCTTTCCGGACGGGAGCACCTACGAGCAGTACTTC. It translates to CASSFPDGSTYEQYF. Full variable domain (remainder filled in from reference TRBV5-5 and TRBJ2-7): DAGVTQSPTHLIKTRGQQVTLRCSPISGHKSVSWYQQVLGQGPQFIFQYYEKEERGRGNFPDRFSARQFPNYSSELNVNALLLGDSALYLCASSFPDGSTYEQYFGPGTRLTVT.

This rearrangement joins TRBV9 to TRBJ2-1; D gene unclear. V was pared by 3 bases and J by 5 bases, with 12 bases between. In germline, CDR1 is SGDLS, CDR2 YYNGEE. This CDR3 has 14 amino acids. For the CDR3, the DNA is TGTGCCAGCAGCGGCCTAGGGTTAGACAATGAGCAGTTCTTC. It codes for CASSGLGLDNEQFF.

The CDR3 coding sequence is TGTGCCAGCAGTTTTGGGGCCTCCTCCTACAATGAGCAGTTCTTC. It yields the protein CASSFGASSYNEQFF. The rearrangement uses TRBV28 and TRBJ2-1, with TRBD1 as a possible D gene (5 bases). The germline V gene has CDR1 MDHEN and CDR2 SYDVKM. The CDR3 is made up of 15 amino acids. V gave up 3 bases and J gave up 0 bases, with 9 bases separating them.

The chain carries TRBV5-4 and TRBJ1-6; 7 nucleotides line up with TRBD1. J gave up 4 bases and V 2 bases, and 3 bases lay outside the gene matches. The length of the CDR3 is 15 residues. Germline lookup yields CDR1 SGHNT and CDR2 YYREEE (reference sequence). The CDR3 loop reads CASSFRTGYNSPLHF. The CDR3 DNA is TGTGCCAGCAGCTTCCGGACAGGATATAATTCACCCCTCCACTTT. Looking up the rest from reference TRBV5-4 and TRBJ1-6 gives the full variable domain: ETGVTQSPTHLIKTRGQQVTLRCSSQSGHNTVSWYQQALGQGPQFIFQYYREEENGRGNFPPRFSGLQFPNYSSELNVNALELDDSALYLCASSFRTGYNSPLHFGNGTRLTVT.

The chain joins TRBV24-1 to TRBJ2-3; 7 nucleotides align to TRBD2. The V and J ends lost 4 bases and 4 bases, in that order; junction bases with no gene match: 13. This CDR3 comprises 17 residues. The V gene's germline CDR1 is KGHDR and CDR2 SFDVKD. The CDR3 nucleotides read TGTGCCACCAGTGACCTCCAGGAGCGGGGACCGGCAGATACGCAGTATTTT. Protein product: CATSDLQERGPADTQYF.